A single sample gave rise to the 24 T cell receptor beta chains below, sequenced in a study of T cell responses to AZD1222 COVID-19 vaccine. Sequenced by immunoSEQ multiplex PCR; TCRdb stores in-frame clones only, minus some. The repertoire holds 140,000 to 150,000 clones, with about 89% as singletons. Sequenced material: peripheral blood, taken on day 0 of AZD1222 vaccination. The source of these receptors is an adult in good health.

The chain uses TRBV7-9 and TRBJ2-1; the match to TRBD2 covers 11 bases. This CDR3 is 16 amino acids long. Germline values: CDR1 SEHNR, CDR2 FQNEAQ (reference sequence). The V and J ends lost 5 bases and 3 bases, in that order; junction bases with no gene match: 6. CDR3 nucleotides: TGTGCCAGCAGCATCTCACTAGCGGGAGACTACAATGAGCAGTTCTTC. The encoded protein is CASSISLAGDYNEQFF.

The rearrangement uses TRBV12-5 and TRBJ2-1, with TRBD2 identical over 14 bases. The CDR3 spans 16 residues. Germline CDR1 is LGHNT and CDR2 is FRNRAP. V trimming: 5 bases; J trimming: 7 bases; junction bases outside the gene matches: 7. The CDR3 protein is CASGTDRTSGRNEQFF. In DNA, the CDR3 is TGTGCTAGTGGTACCGACCGGACTAGCGGGAGGAATGAGCAGTTCTTC.

This rearrangement joins TRBV6-1 to TRBJ1-5; no firm D call. The germline V and J ends were trimmed by 3 bases and 11 bases, with 14 bases remaining between them. Germline lookup yields CDR1 MNHNS and CDR2 SASEGT. This CDR3 contains 13 residues. CDR3 region: CASSDYSASAQHF. CDR3 DNA sequence: TGTGCCAGCAGTGATTATTCCGCTTCGGCCCAGCATTTT.

The chain links TRBV7-3 to TRBJ2-2; possible D gene TRBD2, 5 bases. This CDR3 has 14 residues. With 5 bases removed from V and 7 bases from J, the gap between germline ends came to 14 bases. In germline, CDR1 is SGHTA, CDR2 FQGTGA. The DNA of the CDR3 is TGTGCCAGCAGCACCGGGAATCTTGGCGGGGAGCTGTTTTTT. Protein: CASSTGNLGGELFF. The full variable domain, completed using reference TRBV7-3 and TRBJ2-2, is GAGVSQTPSNKVTEKGKYVELRCDPISGHTALYWYRQSLGQGPEFLIYFQGTGAADDSGLPNDRFFAVRPEGSVSTLKIQRTERGDSAVYLCASSTGNLGGELFFGEGSRLTVL.

The DNA for the CDR3 is TGTGCCAGCAGCCAGGGGCAGATACCGAACACTGAAGCTTTCTTT. Protein: CASSQGQIPNTEAFF. J is TRBJ1-1 and V is TRBV3-1 (or the pseudogene TRBV3-2); D is possibly TRBD1 (5 bases). The CDR3 has 15 amino acids. V dropped 3 bases and J dropped 1 base, with 12 bases sitting between them. Looked up from germline, CDR1 is LGHDT and CDR2 is YNNKEL (reference sequence).

This chain connects TRBV19 to TRBJ1-5, with D possibly being TRBD1 (5 bases). Trimming stripped 5 bases from V and 7 bases from J, with 12 bases between. The V gene's germline CDR1 is LNHDA and CDR2 SQIVND (reference sequence). This CDR3 is 13 amino acids long. The CDR3 is CASSFQGRQPQHF. The CDR3 bases are TGTGCCAGTAGTTTCCAGGGCCGACAGCCCCAGCATTTT.

V is TRBV5-1 and J is TRBJ2-6, with TRBD1 as a possible D gene (5 bases). Trimming removed 0 bases from V and 2 bases from J, with 6 bases in between. CDR1 is SGHRS, CDR2 YFSETQ, per germline. CDR3 length: 15 residues. The CDR3 DNA follows: TGCGCCAGCAGCTTGGAAGGGGCTGGGGCCAACGTCCTGACTTTC. Its protein product is CASSLEGAGANVLTF.

The chain links TRBV7-2 to TRBJ2-7; possibly TRBD1 or TRBD2 for D (5 bases each). The CDR3 consists of 12 residues. The germline V gene has CDR1 SGHTA and CDR2 FQGNSA. Trimming shortened V by 6 bases and J by 7 bases, and 13 bases separated the two germline ends. This CDR3 is CASRSDWGEQYF. The CDR3 DNA sequence: TGTGCCAGCAGGTCGGACTGGGGGGAGCAGTACTTC.

The chain recombines TRBV9 with TRBJ1-6; a weak D match, TRBD1 (5 bases). Germline CDR1 is SGDLS and CDR2 is YYNGEE. V lost 2 bases and J 9 bases, leaving 15 bases between the germline ends. The CDR3 length is 15 residues. The DNA for the CDR3 is TGTGCCAGCAGCGTGGGGGGGGAAAGGGCTTCACCCCTCCACTTT. It encodes CASSVGGERASPLHF. Full variable domain (remainder filled in from reference TRBV9 and TRBJ1-6): DSGVTQTPKHLITATGQRVTLRCSPRSGDLSVYWYQQSLDQGLQFLIQYYNGEERAKGNILERFSAQQFPDLHSELNLSSLELGDSALYFCASSVGGERASPLHFGNGTRLTVT.

The chain uses TRBV21-1 and TRBJ1-2; no check of the table's D call, TRBD1, against the DNA was made. TRBV21-1 is a known pseudogene. The length of the CDR3 is 8 residues. The CDR3 DNA reads as TGTGCCAGCAGCCCTCCCCAGTGG. It translates to CASSPPQW.

This clone showed up just a few times. J is TRBJ1-5 and V is TRBV4-1; D possibly corresponds to TRBD1 (5 bases). The CDR3 is made up of 15 amino acids. Germline values: CDR1 MGHRA, CDR2 YSYEKL. Trimming left V 0 bases short and J 5 bases short, with 11 bases between. CDR3 in amino acids: CASSQEVTGDQPQHF. The CDR3, as DNA: TGCGCCAGCAGCCAAGAGGTCACGGGGGATCAGCCCCAGCATTTT.

The rearrangement uses TRBV29-1 and TRBJ2-7; D may be TRBD1 (6 bases). Germline V lookup: CDR1 SQVTM, CDR2 ANQGSEA. The CDR3 covers 12 residues. The V gene lost 6 bases and the J gene lost 3 bases, with 12 bases spanning the gap. CDR3 loop: CSVTQDSYEQYF. For the CDR3, the DNA is TGCAGCGTGACACAGGACAGCTACGAGCAGTACTTC.

This clone appeared a few times. Other nucleotide sequences in the sample specify the same CDR3. The rearrangement links TRBV7-9 to TRBJ2-2; 14 bases are a match to TRBD2. This CDR3 has 16 amino acids. V lost 6 bases, J lost 4 bases, and 4 bases stayed unmatched. CDR1 is SEHNR, CDR2 FQNEAQ, per germline (reference sequence). In DNA, the CDR3 is TGTGCCAGCAGACCCGGACTAGCGGGAGGCACCGGGGAGCTGTTTTTT. It translates to CASRPGLAGGTGELFF.

The genes are TRBV21-1 and TRBJ1-5. TRBV21-1 has pseudogene status. The CDR3 extends over 19 amino acids. The CDR3 loop is CASSKGGGGQSLLHQPQHF. CDR3 DNA sequence: TGTGCCAGCAGCAAAGGTGGGGGGGGGCAGTCTCTTCTTCATCAGCCCCAGCATTTT.

The chain employs TRBV6-6 and TRBJ1-3; D ambiguous. V lost 8 bases and J 0 bases, leaving 11 bases between the germline ends. The germline gives CDR1 MNHNY, CDR2 SVGAGI (reference sequence). The CDR3 is 14 residues long. The CDR3 DNA is TGTGCCAGCGGGCAGCCCTCCTCTGGAAACACCATATATTTT. Encoded protein: CASGQPSSGNTIYF.

The chain combines TRBV28 with TRBJ1-3, with no clear D. This CDR3 has 17 residues. Per germline, CDR1 MDHEN and CDR2 SYDVKM. Trimming left V 2 bases short and J 1 base short, with 15 bases between. The CDR3 protein is CASSLLGPFVSGNTIYF. In DNA, the CDR3 is TGTGCCAGCAGTTTACTCGGCCCTTTTGTATCTGGAAACACCATATATTTT.

The chain recombines TRBV4-2 with TRBJ2-5; 10 bases agree with TRBD2. Losses at the gene ends were 0 bases for V and 5 bases for J; bases not matched to a gene: 3. Looked up from germline, CDR1 is LGHNA and CDR2 is YNFKEQ. This CDR3 region has 15 residues. The CDR3 loop reads CASSQDPSGSETQYF. CDR3 sequence (DNA): TGTGCCAGCAGCCAAGACCCTAGCGGGAGCGAGACCCAGTACTTC.

This rearrangement joins TRBV7-3 to TRBJ2-3; no definite D call. Germline V gene lookup returns CDR1 SGHTA and CDR2 FQGTGA. The V end was cut by 3 bases, the J end by 1 base, with 8 bases between. The CDR3 covers 14 residues. CDR3: CASSFQKGTDTQYF. The CDR3 DNA sequence: TGTGCCAGCAGCTTTCAAAAGGGCACAGATACGCAGTATTTT.

The V gene is TRBV28, the J gene TRBJ1-5, with 11 bases fitting TRBD1. The CDR3 length is 17 residues. The germline CDR1 and CDR2 sequences are MDHEN and SYDVKM. Germline trimming cut 8 bases from V and 3 bases from J; bases unmatched to any gene: 12. CDR3 sequence (DNA): TGTGCCAGCGGAACTCCGGGACAGGGGGTAGTCAATCAGCCCCAGCATTTT. It codes for CASGTPGQGVVNQPQHF.

As DNA, the CDR3 is TGTGCCACCAGTGATCCTGGAACCGAGGGTAACTATGGCTACACCTTC. Amino acid sequence: CATSDPGTEGNYGYTF. This rearrangement joins TRBV24-1 to TRBJ1-2; D is unresolved. From germline, CDR1 is KGHDR and CDR2 SFDVKD. The CDR3 loop spans 16 amino acids. Trimming removed 3 bases from V and 1 base from J, with 14 bases in between.

The chain combines TRBV19 with TRBJ1-1; unclear D gene. The CDR3 contains 16 residues. Between the trimmed V and J ends, which lost 7 bases and 2 bases, there was a span of 20 bases. CDR1 and CDR2 from the germline V gene are LNHDA and SQIVND (reference sequence). The CDR3 spells CASTQMGPPINTEAFF. The CDR3, as DNA: TGTGCCAGTACCCAAATGGGCCCACCCATTAACACTGAAGCTTTCTTT.

This clone was detected only once. The V gene is TRBV5-4, the J gene TRBJ1-3; D is perhaps TRBD1 (5 bases). The CDR3 consists of 15 residues. Germline V gives CDR1 SGHNT, CDR2 YYREEE (reference sequence). The V and J ends lost 0 bases and 0 bases respectively, with 7 bases between them. In DNA, the CDR3 is TGTGCCAGCAGCTTGGGGGGGACCTCTGGAAACACCATATATTTT. Encoded protein: CASSLGGTSGNTIYF.

The chain has TRBV4-2 and TRBJ2-3; TRBD2 agrees at 7 bases. This CDR3 has 16 residues. Per germline, CDR1 LGHNA and CDR2 YNFKEQ. The ends lost 1 base at V and 0 bases at J; junction bases unmatched: 4. The CDR3 region has the DNA TGTGCCAGCAGCCAAGGGTCTAGCGGCAGCACAGATACGCAGTATTTT. Translation: CASSQGSSGSTDTQYF.

The chain employs TRBV6-2 or TRBV6-3 and TRBJ1-2; D unresolved. The CDR3 consists of 15 residues. Per the germline V gene, CDR1 is MNHEY and CDR2 is SVGEGT. The V end was cut by 0 bases, the J end by 7 bases, with 15 bases between. Here the CDR3 reads CASSYSVGSLVGYTF. The DNA for the CDR3 is TGTGCCAGCAGTTACTCCGTGGGTTCACTCGTTGGCTACACCTTC.